These 18 T cell receptor beta chains came from one sample sequenced in a study of long-term antiretroviral therapy in people with HIV. Version v3.0 of the immunoSEQ assay was performed at survey level. Clones were sequenced by immunoSEQ multiplex PCR, and TCRdb holds only the in-frame ones, with some missing. In the table there are about 30,000 clones, 85% of which are singletons. The sequences come from unsorted PBMCs, collected roughly 2.9 years before starting antiretroviral therapy. These receptors originate from a woman in her 30s with HIV.

The chain recombines TRBV9 with TRBJ2-3; D unresolved. Germline V gives CDR1 SGDLS, CDR2 YYNGEE. This CDR3 region has 11 residues. Trimming took 4 bases from V and 5 from J, leaving 5 bases between them. The CDR3 is CASSPIDTQYF. CDR3 coding DNA: TGTGCCAGCAGCCCAATAGATACGCAGTATTTT. The complete variable domain, with remaining parts taken from reference TRBV9 and TRBJ2-3, reads DSGVTQTPKHLITATGQRVTLRCSPRSGDLSVYWYQQSLDQGLQFLIQYYNGEERAKGNILERFSAQQFPDLHSELNLSSLELGDSALYFCASSPIDTQYFGPGTRLTVL.

The gene calls are TRBV4-2 and TRBJ1-1; weak D call: TRBD1 (5 bases). V was cut by 2 bases and J by 4 bases, with 11 bases left in between. The germline V gene has CDR1 LGHNA and CDR2 YNFKEQ. The CDR3 spans 14 residues. For the CDR3, the DNA is TGTGCCAGCAGCCAAACCGGGGCAAGCACTGAAGCTTTCTTT. It yields the protein CASSQTGASTEAFF.

The chain uses TRBV9 and TRBJ1-2; D gene ambiguous. This CDR3 region has 12 residues. Looked up from germline, CDR1 is SGDLS and CDR2 is YYNGEE. Trimming stripped 6 bases from V and 6 bases from J, with 12 bases between. The CDR3 is CASTTVADGYTF. CDR3 nucleotides: TGTGCCAGCACCACAGTGGCTGATGGCTACACCTTC.

The rearrangement links TRBV10-2 to TRBJ1-1; tentatively, D is TRBD1 (5 bases). With 5 bases removed from V and 4 bases from J, the gap between germline ends came to 17 bases. This CDR3 has 15 residues. Looked up from germline, CDR1 is WSHSY and CDR2 is SAAADI. CDR3 in DNA: TGCGCCAGCAGTCTGTCTCAGGGTGGTGGCACTGAAGCTTTCTTT. This sequence encodes CASSLSQGGGTEAFF.

The chain combines TRBV6-5 with TRBJ1-4; 10 bases are a match to TRBD1. V dropped 0 bases and J dropped 7; count of bases not matched to a gene: 5. The CDR3 has 16 amino acids. Germline V gives CDR1 MNHEY, CDR2 SVGAGI. The CDR3 nucleotides are TGTGCCAGCAGTTACTCGAGGACAGGGGGTGGTGAAAAACTGTTTTTT. This codes for CASSYSRTGGGEKLFF.

In DNA, the CDR3 is TGTGCCAGTAGTCCCGGGACAGGAGCTAACTATGGCTACACCTTC. This translates into CASSPGTGANYGYTF. The V call is TRBV19, the J call TRBJ1-2; 8 bases are shared with TRBD1. Germline loops: CDR1 LNHDA, CDR2 SQIVND (reference sequence). The CDR3 is 15 residues long. The J segment lost 0 bases and the V segment lost 5 bases, leaving 5 bases of the junction unmatched.

This clone was detected a few times. Germline and junction disagree at one end, which may indicate a read error. This chain uses TRBV11-1 with TRBJ1-2; 9 bases are a match to TRBD1. The CDR3 is 13 residues long. Germline V CDR1 and CDR2: SGHAT, FQDESV (reference sequence). Here the CDR3 reads CASSQGDRALVVF. The CDR3 DNA follows: TGTGCCAGCAGCCAGGGGGACAGGGCCCTCGTCGTCTTC.

This chain links TRBV2 with TRBJ2-3; TRBD2 agrees at 12 bases. The CDR3 covers 17 residues. Germline lookup yields CDR1 SNHLY and CDR2 FYNNEI. Trimming at V came to 4 bases and at J to 1 base, leaving 6 bases not matched to a gene. The CDR3 loop reads CASSATSGGRRTDTQYF. CDR3 sequence (DNA): TGTGCCAGCAGTGCTACTAGCGGGGGGCGACGCACAGATACGCAGTATTTT.

The chain uses TRBV2 and TRBJ1-4, with 7 nucleotides matching TRBD1. The CDR3 contains 15 residues. Germline trimming cut 2 bases from V and 8 bases from J; bases unmatched to any gene: 8. The germline CDR1 and CDR2 sequences are SNHLY and FYNNEI. The CDR3 coding sequence is TGTGCCAGCAGTGAAAACTTAGGGGGCGTCGAAAAACTGTTTTTT. Translated: CASSENLGGVEKLFF.

V is TRBV19 and J is TRBJ1-5, with D perhaps matching TRBD1 (5 bases). Germline loops: CDR1 LNHDA, CDR2 SQIVND (reference sequence). V lost 6 bases and J 5 bases, leaving 17 bases between the germline ends. There are 15 residues in the CDR3. The CDR3 DNA reads as TGTGCCAGTAGGGGTGCCAGGGTGGATGATCAGCCCCAGCATTTT. It codes for CASRGARVDDQPQHF.

CDR3 DNA sequence: TGTGCCATCAGTGAAAGACAGAAAGTCCGACTAGCGGGGGGGACTAGCACAGATACGCAGTATTTT. It specifies CAISERQKVRLAGGTSTDTQYF. This chain links TRBV10-3 with TRBJ2-3; the match to TRBD2 covers 14 bases. Trimming took 3 bases from V and 0 from J; bases not matched to a gene: 17. This CDR3 region has 22 residues. Looked up from germline, CDR1 is ENHRY and CDR2 is SYGVKD.

V and J are TRBV18 and TRBJ1-1; TRBD1 agrees at 8 bases. Trimming removed 0 bases from V and 5 bases from J; junction bases left unmatched: 2. Germline V gene lookup returns CDR1 KGHSH and CDR2 LQKENI. This CDR3 is 14 amino acids long. DNA for the CDR3: TGTGCCAGCTCACCACCTCAGGGGGCGACTGAAGCTTTCTTT. As protein: CASSPPQGATEAFF.

This clone was seen just once. The chain combines TRBV6-1 with TRBJ1-2; perhaps TRBD1 as D (6 bases). The CDR3 spans 12 residues. CDR1 MNHNS and CDR2 SASEGT come from the germline V gene. Trimming took 4 bases from V and 3 from J, leaving 6 bases between them. The CDR3 sequence is CASSGTDYGYTF. The CDR3 DNA reads TGTGCCAGCAGTGGGACAGACTATGGCTACACCTTC.

CDR3 DNA: TGTGCCAGCGGGAGCGGAATAAGCACAGATACGCAGTATTTT. Translated, it gives CASGSGISTDTQYF. This chain connects TRBV2 to TRBJ2-3, with a weak D call TRBD2 (5 bases). Germline lookup yields CDR1 SNHLY and CDR2 FYNNEI. Trimming removed 8 bases from V and 0 bases from J, with 12 bases in between. The CDR3 has 14 residues. Supplemented by reference TRBV2 and TRBJ2-3, the full variable domain reads EPEVTQTPSHQVTQMGQEVILRCVPISNHLYFYWYRQILGQKVEFLVSFYNNEISEKSEIFDDQFSVERPDGSNFTLKIRSTKLEDSAMYFCASGSGISTDTQYFGPGTRLTVL.

The gene calls are TRBV14 and TRBJ1-2; D call uncertain. The CDR3 is made up of 11 amino acids. In germline, CDR1 is SGHDN, CDR2 FVKESK. Trimming removed 1 base from V and 7 bases from J, with 4 bases in between. The CDR3 coding sequence is TGTGCCAGCAGCCAAGTGGGTGGCTACACCTTC. Its translation: CASSQVGGYTF. Variable domain in full (rest from reference TRBV14 and TRBJ1-2): EAGVTQFPSHSVIEKGQTVTLRCDPISGHDNLYWYRRVMGKEIKFLLHFVKESKQDESGMPNNRFLAERTGGTYSTLKVQPAELEDSGVYFCASSQVGGYTFGSGTRLTVV.

This clone was seen more than once but under ten times. This sequence joins TRBV2 and TRBJ1-5; D call uncertain. Trimming cost V 5 bases and J 4 bases, with 6 bases left between them. Per the germline V gene, CDR1 is SNHLY and CDR2 is FYNNEI. The length of the CDR3 is 12 residues. The CDR3 region is CASSTGNQPQHF. DNA of the CDR3: TGTGCCAGCAGTACCGGGAATCAGCCCCAGCATTTT.

J is TRBJ2-7 and V is TRBV15; no reliable D call. Germline values: CDR1 LNHNV, CDR2 YYDKDF (reference sequence). This CDR3 has 16 residues. V lost 0 bases and J 4 bases, leaving 16 bases between the germline ends. The CDR3 reads CATSREPDRPTYEQYF. The CDR3 bases are TGTGCCACCAGCAGAGAACCTGACCGGCCGACGTACGAGCAGTACTTC.

The V gene is TRBV6-5, the J gene TRBJ2-6, with unresolved D. The CDR3 loop spans 14 amino acids. With 6 bases removed from V and 0 bases from J, the gap between germline ends came to 6 bases. Germline CDR1 reads MNHEY; CDR2 reads SVGAGI. The CDR3 reads CASRQSSGANVLTF. The CDR3, as DNA: TGTGCCAGCAGACAGAGCTCTGGGGCCAACGTCCTGACTTTC.